This TCR beta chain was profiled in a study of shared clonotypes between healthy human individuals. Across the whole study: The study enrolled a couple of women and a few men aged 18 to 49.

The CDR3 length is 13 residues. The germline CDR1 and CDR2 sequences are SNHLY and FYNNEI. Trimming stripped 6 bases from V and 11 bases from J, with 14 bases between. The donors were all Caucasian adults (living in Nashville, Tennessee). The assay used deep level. For every subset, genomic DNA was evenly distributed across several immunoSEQ plates. The method was immunoSEQ multiplex PCR; TCRdb's version includes in-frame clones alone and lacks a portion of them. Of around 480,000 clones listed, about 80% are singletons. The chain has TRBV2 and TRBJ1-6; D possibly corresponds to TRBD1 (6 bases). This receptor was identified in a woman aged 40 to 50 in good health. Some clones in this sample may be carry-over from other donors' samples. Sequencing used PBMCs. The CDR3 is CASRRIGGPPLHF. The CDR3 DNA reads as TGTGCCAGCAGGCGTATAGGGGGACCACCCCTCCACTTT.